Included here is one T cell receptor beta chain sequence, with context. Clones were read by immunoSEQ multiplex PCR, and TCRdb kept only the in-frame ones, dropping some. The top ten hold 2.5% of the sample, which has a few hundred thousand clones, around 89% seen once. Those enrolled, adults aged 18 to 89 years, came from some 23 US areas. Self-reported history from a screening survey and questionnaire set each donor's cohort. The data were obtained in a study of blood T cell repertoires in COVID-19. On the study more broadly: The United States, Italy and Spain were the sources of the acute and convalescent COVID-19 samples. T cells, B-cell-depleted T cells, or PBMCs provided the cDNA or gDNA that served as material.

Germline lookup yields CDR1 SGDLS and CDR2 YYNGEE. This CDR3 comprises 16 residues. V was clipped by 4 bases and J by 0 bases, with 14 bases between them. The chain links TRBV9 to TRBJ1-3, with unresolved D. The sequenced material came from PBMCs or T cells enriched from blood (not recorded which). This clonotype was obtained from a woman in her thirties or forties with acute COVID-19. DNA for the CDR3: TGTGCCAGCAGCTCAGGAGGACCTCTCTCTGGAAACACCATATATTTT. This codes for CASSSGGPLSGNTIYF.